These 23 T cell receptor beta chains were all obtained from the same sample, sequenced in a study of cytomegalovirus exposure and HLA in healthy donors. Sequencing was performed with immunoSEQ multiplex PCR; in TCRdb, only in-frame clones are kept and a portion is missing. Among hundreds of thousands of clones listed, roughly 87% were seen once. Material for sequencing was PBMCs. The receptors stem from a man between 18 and 35 years old in good health and CMV-seropositive.

The rearrangement uses TRBV7-8 and TRBJ1-2; 9 nucleotides align to TRBD1. V lost 4 bases, J lost 8 bases, and 2 bases stayed unmatched. Looked up from germline, CDR1 is SGHVS and CDR2 is FQNEAQ. The CDR3 has 12 residues. The CDR3 loop reads CASSWGTGGYTF. CDR3 sequence (DNA): TGTGCCAGCAGCTGGGGGACAGGGGGCTACACCTTC.

The J gene is TRBJ2-2, the V gene TRBV6-1; TRBD1 matches 7 bases. Trimming at V came to 4 bases and at J to 7 bases, leaving 9 bases not matched to a gene. This CDR3 is built from 15 residues. CDR1 is MNHNS, CDR2 SASEGT, per germline. The DNA of the CDR3 is TGTGCCAGCAGTGTAGGTACAGGGGAGAGCGGGGAGCTGTTTTTT. This gives the protein CASSVGTGESGELFF.

The chain has TRBV6-6 and TRBJ2-7, with D possibly TRBD2 on 6 matching bases. V dropped 6 bases and J dropped 0 bases, with 15 bases sitting between them. This CDR3 has 15 amino acids. Germline assignment: CDR1 MNHNY and CDR2 SVGAGI (reference sequence). CDR3 loop: CASSPAGGFSYEQYF. CDR3 coding DNA: TGTGCCAGCAGCCCGGCCGGGGGATTCTCCTACGAGCAGTACTTC.

This rearrangement joins TRBV30 to TRBJ2-5; D is ambiguous. The CDR3 loop spans 14 amino acids. With 0 bases removed from V and 7 bases from J, the gap between germline ends came to 15 bases. CDR1 GTSNPN and CDR2 SVGIG come from the germline V gene (reference sequence). Written as DNA, the CDR3 is TGTGCCTGGAGTGTAGTTCCCGGTCTGGGGACCCAGTACTTC. Translation: CAWSVVPGLGTQYF.

The chain uses TRBV2 and TRBJ1-2, with D possibly matching TRBD1 (6 bases). The CDR3 loop spans 16 amino acids. The V gene lost 2 bases and the J gene lost 7 bases, with 20 bases spanning the gap. Germline values: CDR1 SNHLY, CDR2 FYNNEI. The CDR3 sequence is CASSEIGTFGASGYTF. The DNA of the CDR3 is TGTGCCAGCAGTGAAATTGGGACATTCGGCGCAAGTGGCTACACCTTC.

This clone was seen just once. This chain links TRBV2 with TRBJ2-1; no reliable D call. Germline lookup yields CDR1 SNHLY and CDR2 FYNNEI. Trimming took off 6 bases at V and 2 bases at J, with 20 bases between the two ends. CDR3 size: 17 residues. CDR3 in DNA: TGTGCCAGCAGCGTCGTAGGTTTGGGAAAAGCCTACAATGAGCAGTTCTTC. This gives the protein CASSVVGLGKAYNEQFF. The variable domain in full, with the rest retrieved from reference TRBV2 and TRBJ2-1, is EPEVTQTPSHQVTQMGQEVILRCVPISNHLYFYWYRQILGQKVEFLVSFYNNEISEKSEIFDDQFSVERPDGSNFTLKIRSTKLEDSAMYFCASSVVGLGKAYNEQFFGPGTRLTVL.

This clone was found once. This chain uses TRBV7-9 with TRBJ2-1, with TRBD2 identical over 15 bases. Germline CDR1 reads SEHNR; CDR2 reads FQNEAQ (reference sequence). CDR3 length: 15 amino acids. Losses at the gene ends were 5 bases for V and 7 bases for J; bases not matched to a gene: 3. This chain's CDR3 is CASSQGLAGGNEQFF. CDR3 nucleotide sequence: TGTGCCAGCAGCCAGGGACTAGCGGGAGGAAATGAGCAGTTCTTC.

This clone was counted only a few times. The chain couples TRBV11-2 to TRBJ2-7; 11 nucleotides agree with TRBD2. With 1 base clipped from V and 3 bases from J, the junction kept 11 bases outside the gene matches. The germline gives CDR1 SGHAT, CDR2 FQNNGV. This CDR3 contains 18 residues. CDR3 sequence (DNA): TGTGCCAGCAGCTTAGGGGTAGCGGGAGGGGGGTTAAGCTACGAGCAGTACTTC. This gives the protein CASSLGVAGGGLSYEQYF.

CDR3 sequence: CASSLLAANTGELFF. The CDR3 DNA follows: TGTGCCAGCAGTCTCCTAGCGGCGAACACCGGGGAGCTGTTTTTT. The chain combines TRBV27 with TRBJ2-2; 7 nucleotides align to TRBD2. The length of the CDR3 is 15 residues. V was pared by 5 bases and J by 0 bases, with 3 bases of the junction left unmatched. The germline V gene encodes CDR1 MNHEY and CDR2 SMNVEV (reference sequence).

This chain uses TRBV2 with TRBJ2-7; no clear D gene. The CDR3 covers 11 residues. V gave up 8 bases and J gave up 0 bases, with 5 bases separating them. CDR1 is SNHLY, CDR2 FYNNEI, per germline. CDR3 sequence reads: CASLSSYEQYF. CDR3 sequence (DNA): TGTGCCAGCTTAAGCTCCTACGAGCAGTACTTC.

The J gene is TRBJ1-2, the V gene TRBV5-4; TRBD1 is a possible D gene (5 bases). Germline V lookup: CDR1 SGHNT, CDR2 YYREEE (reference sequence). The length of the CDR3 is 16 residues. The V end lost 2 bases, the J end lost 4 bases, and 18 bases lay between the germline ends. This CDR3 reads CASSLDIDSRIYGYTF. Written as DNA, the CDR3 is TGTGCCAGCAGCTTAGACATCGACAGCAGGATCTATGGCTACACCTTC.

The gene calls are TRBV28 and TRBJ1-4; unclear D gene. V shed 2 bases and J shed 8 bases, with 6 bases lying between them. Per the germline V gene, CDR1 is MDHEN and CDR2 is SYDVKM. The CDR3 covers 12 residues. DNA for the CDR3: TGTGCCAGCAGTTTACCAAGAGAAAAACTGTTTTTT. Amino acids: CASSLPREKLFF.

J is TRBJ2-2 and V is TRBV30; perhaps TRBD1 as D (6 bases). Germline assignment: CDR1 GTSNPN and CDR2 SVGIG (reference sequence). Trimming shortened V by 5 bases and J by 6 bases, and 10 bases separated the two germline ends. The CDR3 consists of 12 residues. Here the CDR3 reads CAWGPGAGELFF. DNA of the CDR3: TGTGCCTGGGGCCCAGGGGCCGGGGAGCTGTTTTTT.

The chain couples TRBV7-6 to TRBJ2-1, with D possibly TRBD2 on 5 matching bases. Per germline, CDR1 SGHVS and CDR2 FNYEAQ. V lost 4 bases to trimming and J lost 7 bases, with 20 bases between them. The CDR3 has 16 amino acids. The CDR3: CASSSPGGQYNNEQFF. The CDR3 DNA reads as TGTGCCAGCAGCTCCCCGGGCGGGCAATATAATAATGAGCAGTTCTTC.

The chain employs TRBV9 and TRBJ2-5, with TRBD2 identical over 9 bases. From germline, CDR1 is SGDLS and CDR2 YYNGEE. The CDR3 sequence is 14 residues long. V lost 4 bases and J lost 5; bases outside the gene matches: 6. The CDR3 spells CASSPLTSGETQYF. CDR3 in DNA: TGTGCCAGCAGCCCCCTAACTAGCGGGGAGACCCAGTACTTC.

This clone was counted between two and nine times. The V call is TRBV10-2, the J call TRBJ1-2; 7 nucleotides align to TRBD1. CDR1 WSHSY and CDR2 SAAADI come from the germline V gene. CDR3 size: 13 residues. V dropped 8 bases and J dropped 8; count of bases not matched to a gene: 11. The CDR3 DNA reads TGCGCCAGCTCCCTCGACAGGGTGGGGGGCTACACCTTC. Translated: CASSLDRVGGYTF.

The DNA for the CDR3 is TGTGCCAGCAGCCCCGGACTAGCGGGCACAGATACGCAGTATTTT. The encoded protein is CASSPGLAGTDTQYF. The chain couples TRBV6-1 to TRBJ2-3; 10 positions match TRBD2. Germline CDR1 MNHNS, CDR2 SASEGT. This CDR3 has 15 amino acids. With 6 bases clipped from V and 1 base from J, the junction kept 4 bases outside the gene matches.

This clone occurred once. The chain has TRBV9 and TRBJ1-1, with no clear D. V lost 0 bases and J 1 base, leaving 4 bases between the germline ends. Germline loops: CDR1 SGDLS, CDR2 YYNGEE. The CDR3 runs 13 residues. The CDR3, as DNA: TGTGCCAGCAGCGTAGCCCGGAACACTGAAGCTTTCTTT. This translates into CASSVARNTEAFF.

The chain employs TRBV28 and TRBJ2-7, with D unclear. This CDR3 contains 12 residues. Germline V gene sequence: CDR1 MDHEN, CDR2 SYDVKM. V lost 6 bases to trimming and J lost 3 bases, with 9 bases between them. The CDR3 spells CASSRSRYEQYF. CDR3 DNA sequence: TGTGCCAGCAGCCGTAGTCGCTACGAGCAGTACTTC.

This chain uses TRBV10-3 with TRBJ1-1, with D perhaps matching TRBD1 (6 bases). This CDR3 is built from 13 residues. The V and J ends lost 11 bases and 0 bases respectively, with 13 bases between them. Germline assignment: CDR1 ENHRY and CDR2 SYGVKD. Written as DNA, the CDR3 is TGTGCCTCAGGCGGGGGCCTGAACACTGAAGCTTTCTTT. Residues: CASGGGLNTEAFF.

The rearrangement links TRBV14 to TRBJ1-2; D remains ambiguous. V gave up 1 base and J gave up 5 bases, with 8 bases separating them. The V gene's germline CDR1 is SGHDN and CDR2 FVKESK. The CDR3 length is 13 residues. CDR3 sequence: CASSQGLRYGYTF. The CDR3 DNA reads as TGTGCCAGCAGCCAAGGTCTCCGGTATGGCTACACCTTC.

This clone was recorded once. CDR3 sequence (DNA): TGTGCCAGCAGCTTAGATAGGGGAGAGACCCAGTACTTC. Its translation: CASSLDRGETQYF. This chain links TRBV7-8 with TRBJ2-5, with D possibly TRBD1 on 5 matching bases. V lost 1 base to trimming and J lost 4 bases, with 7 bases between them. This CDR3 comprises 13 residues. Germline assignment: CDR1 SGHVS and CDR2 FQNEAQ.

This chain links TRBV7-6 with TRBJ2-2, with D unclear. This CDR3 region has 11 residues. Between the trimmed V and J ends, which lost 2 bases and 8 bases, there was a span of 3 bases. Germline CDR1 SGHVS, CDR2 FNYEAQ. CDR3 region: CASSLRGELFF. The CDR3 DNA follows: TGTGCCAGCAGCTTAAGAGGGGAGCTGTTTTTT.